A selection of T cell receptor beta chains follows, all from one sample in a study of blood T cell repertoires in COVID-19. Sequencing was performed with immunoSEQ multiplex PCR; in TCRdb, only in-frame clones are kept and a portion is missing. In the table there are a few hundred thousand clones, 75% to 90% of which are singletons. The sequenced material came from PBMCs or T cells enriched from blood (not recorded which). Receptor source: a woman aged 45-65 years who had recovered from COVID-19. Each CDR3 is given with its conserved first and last residue. A D gene is named only where the DNA matches it firmly. Some rows mark clone size as missing; the rest say once, few, many or name a class of expanded clone.

clone_size | j_call | cdr3_length | v_call | d_call | cdr3_aa | cdr3_nt
once | TRBJ2-4 | 17 | TRBV27 | . | CASSTIPGQGSKNIQYF | TGTGCCAGCAGTACTATCCCCGGGCAGGGGTCCAAAAACATTCAGTACTTC
. | TRBJ1-3 | 15 | TRBV6-5 | . | CASRQDSLSGNTIYF | TGTGCCAGCAGACAAGACAGCCTCTCTGGAAACACCATATATTTT
. | TRBJ2-1 | 16 | TRBV10-3 | TRBD2 | CAISVEAGSSYNEQFF | TGTGCCATCAGTGTAGAAGCGGGGAGCTCCTACAATGAGCAGTTCTTC
. | TRBJ2-6 | 18 | TRBV6-4 | TRBD2 | CASKALAGTSSGANVLTF | TGTGCCAGCAAAGCACTAGCGGGAACAAGCTCTGGGGCCAACGTCCTGACTTTC
. | TRBJ2-2 | 15 | TRBV27 | TRBD1 | CASGTGGRSTGELFF | TGTGCCAGCGGGACAGGGGGCCGAAGCACCGGGGAGCTGTTTTTT
. | TRBJ1-2 | 17 | TRBV27 | TRBD1 | CASSFLPTGSNSYGYTF | TGTGCCAGCAGCTTCCTACCGACAGGGTCGAATTCCTATGGCTACACCTTC
. | TRBJ1-2 | 14 | TRBV4-3 | TRBD1 | CASSHQGANYGYTF | TGCGCCAGCAGCCACCAGGGGGCTAACTATGGCTACACCTTC
. | TRBJ2-7 | 19 | TRBV4-2 | TRBD2 | CASSQDLGLAGPRAVEQYF | TGTGCCAGCAGCCAAGATCTTGGACTAGCGGGACCCCGAGCTGTTGAGCAGTACTTC
. | TRBJ2-1 | 15 | TRBV2 | TRBD2 | CASSTRLAVYNEQFF | TGTGCCAGCAGTACGAGACTAGCGGTATACAATGAGCAGTTCTTC
. | TRBJ1-2 | 15 | TRBV19 | TRBD1 | CASSTRGQGRRGYTF | TGTGCCAGTAGTACCAGAGGACAGGGGCGACGAGGCTACACCTTC
few | TRBJ1-1 | 12 | TRBV2 | . | CASSVWSTEAFF | TGTGCCAGCAGTGTTTGGAGCACTGAAGCTTTCTTT
. | TRBJ2-3 | 17 | TRBV5-1 | TRBD2 | CASSLAQRGPYSGTQYF | TGCGCCAGCAGCTTGGCTCAGCGGGGGCCCTACTCCGGTACGCAGTATTTT
. | TRBJ2-7 | 12 | TRBV30 | . | CAWSAQGYEQYF | TGTGCCTGGAGTGCGCAGGGCTACGAGCAGTACTTC
. | TRBJ1-6 | 13 | TRBV30 | . | CAWIRDDNSPLHF | TGTGCCTGGATACGGGATGATAATTCACCCCTCCACTTT
. | TRBJ2-3 | 12 | TRBV7-3 | TRBD1 | CATSPGGDTQYF | TGTGCCACCTCGCCAGGGGGTGATACGCAGTATTTT
. | TRBJ2-5 | 15 | TRBV9 | TRBD1 | CASSAHPGQGEIQYF | TGTGCCAGCAGCGCCCACCCGGGACAGGGCGAGATCCAGTACTTC
. | TRBJ1-4 | 15 | TRBV27 | . | CASSVNRATNEKLFF | TGTGCCAGCAGTGTAAACAGAGCAACTAATGAAAAACTGTTTTTT
once | TRBJ2-2 | 16 | TRBV24-1 | . | CATSPPGGESTGELFF | TGTGCCACCAGCCCCCCCGGGGGAGAGAGCACCGGGGAGCTGTTTTTT
once | TRBJ2-4 | 18 | TRBV19 | . | CASSIRPETSGAKNIQYF | TGTGCCAGTAGTATCCGCCCTGAAACCTCCGGGGCCAAAAACATTCAGTACTTC
. | TRBJ1-6 | 16 | TRBV7-8 | . | CASSKNIGTQNAPLHF | TGTGCCAGCAGCAAAAACATAGGGACTCAGAATGCCCCCCTCCACTTT
. | TRBJ1-1 | 15 | TRBV18 | TRBD1 | CASSPTGGERAEAFF | TGTGCCAGCTCACCGACAGGGGGCGAGCGGGCTGAAGCTTTCTTT
. | TRBJ1-2 | 14 | TRBV6-4 | TRBD1 | CASSRDRPWDGYTF | TGTGCCAGCAGCCGGGACAGGCCCTGGGATGGCTACACCTTC
. | TRBJ1-1 | 11 | TRBV3-1/TRBV3-2 | . | CATPGLAEAFF | TGTGCCACCCCCGGCCTAGCCGAAGCTTTCTTT
once | TRBJ1-5 | 16 | TRBV4-1 | . | CASSQIQGLGNQPQHF | TGCGCCAGCAGCCAAATACAGGGTCTGGGCAATCAGCCCCAGCATTTT
. | TRBJ1-2 | 13 | TRBV20-1 | TRBD1 | CSASVTGVYGYTF | TGCAGTGCTAGTGTGACAGGGGTCTATGGCTACACCTTC
. | TRBJ1-2 | 16 | TRBV7-9 | . | CASSSGPDRLFRGYTF | TGTGCCAGCAGCTCCGGACCCGACAGGCTCTTTAGGGGCTACACCTTC
few | TRBJ1-5 | 15 | TRBV5-1 | . | CASSSTGKSNQPQHF | TGCGCCAGCAGTTCAACAGGGAAGAGCAATCAGCCCCAGCATTTT
. | TRBJ1-2 | 15 | TRBV30 | . | CAWSVSFGGGYGYTF | TGTGCCTGGAGTGTATCTTTCGGGGGGGGCTATGGCTACACCTTC
. | TRBJ2-3 | 13 | TRBV6-5 | . | CASTYPGTDTQYF | TGTGCCAGCACCTACCCCGGCACAGATACGCAGTATTTT
once | TRBJ1-2 | 14 | TRBV7-2 | TRBD1 | CASSNTGAHYGYTF | TGTGCCAGCAGCAACACAGGGGCTCACTATGGCTACACCTTC
. | TRBJ2-5 | 15 | TRBV6-1 | TRBD2 | CASSEQREGSKTQYF | TGTGCCAGCAGTGAACAGCGGGAGGGCTCAAAGACCCAGTACTTC
. | TRBJ1-5 | 13 | TRBV5-5 | . | CASSLNGVEPQHF | TGTGCCAGCAGCTTGAACGGTGTGGAGCCCCAGCATTTT
. | TRBJ1-3 | 16 | TRBV2 | . | CASSYTGTSAGNTIYF | TGTGCCAGCAGTTACACCGGGACATCGGCTGGAAACACCATATATTTT
. | TRBJ1-5 | 13 | TRBV28 | . | CASSLAGNQPQHF | TGTGCCAGCAGTTTGGCGGGGAATCAGCCCCAGCATTTT
. | TRBJ2-7 | 15 | TRBV19 | TRBD2 | CASSIGRGQSYEQYF | TGTGCCAGTAGTATTGGGAGGGGCCAATCCTACGAGCAGTACTTC
. | TRBJ2-3 | 14 | TRBV6-2/TRBV6-3 | TRBD1 | CASSYGTGTDTQYF | TGTGCCAGCAGTTACGGGACAGGAACAGATACGCAGTATTTT
. | TRBJ2-7 | 15 | TRBV30 | . | CAWSVSRSYRGEQYF | TGTGCCTGGAGTGTATCGAGGAGCTACCGGGGGGAGCAGTACTTC
once | TRBJ2-1 | 15 | TRBV6-9 | TRBD2 | CASSYQVAGDNEQFF | TGTGCCAGCAGTTATCAGGTAGCGGGAGACAATGAGCAGTTCTTC
. | TRBJ1-1 | 13 | TRBV7-2 | . | CASSLQAGTEAFF | TGTGCCAGCAGCTTACAGGCAGGCACTGAAGCTTTCTTT
few | TRBJ2-7 | 12 | TRBV7-8 | . | CASSRFSDEQYF | TGTGCCAGCAGTCGGTTCTCCGACGAGCAGTACTTC
. | TRBJ2-1 | 17 | TRBV14 | TRBD2 | CASSPTRTSISYNEQFF | TGTGCCAGCAGCCCAACGAGGACTAGCATCTCCTACAATGAGCAGTTCTTC
. | TRBJ1-2 | 14 | TRBV21-1 | . | CASHYGTGDDGYTF | TGTGCCAGCCACTACGGGACAGGGGACGATGGCTACACCTTC
. | TRBJ2-5 | 16 | TRBV4-2 | . | CASSQDTGENGETQYF | TGTGCCAGCAGCCAAGATACGGGGGAGAACGGTGAGACCCAGTACTTC
. | TRBJ1-2 | 15 | TRBV18 | . | CASSPIQVVNYGYTF | TGTGCCAGCTCACCAATACAGGTTGTTAACTATGGCTACACCTTC
. | TRBJ1-2 | 14 | TRBV7-3 | . | CASSLGTGGHGYTF | TGTGCCAGCAGCTTAGGAACAGGCGGCCATGGCTACACCTTC
. | TRBJ2-7 | 13 | TRBV10-3 | TRBD2 | CAISGTSGSEQYF | TGTGCCATCAGTGGAACTAGCGGGAGCGAGCAGTACTTC
. | TRBJ2-1 | 19 | TRBV10-2 | TRBD2 | CASSDMWLWGTRSYNEQFF | TGCGCCAGCAGTGACATGTGGTTGTGGGGGACTAGGTCCTACAATGAGCAGTTCTTC
. | TRBJ1-1 | 14 | TRBV3-1/TRBV3-2 | . | CASSRGDSGTEAFF | TGTGCCAGCAGCCGAGGAGACAGTGGAACTGAAGCTTTCTTT
once | TRBJ1-3 | 17 | TRBV6-1 | . | CASSEGHGSYSGNTIYF | TGTGCCAGCAGTGAAGGACACGGGAGCTACTCTGGAAACACCATATATTTT
. | TRBJ2-1 | 15 | TRBV11-1 | . | CASSQRLVLGNEQFF | TGTGCCAGCAGCCAGAGACTAGTACTGGGCAATGAGCAGTTCTTC
. | TRBJ1-2 | 14 | TRBV9 | . | CASSASGVDYGYTF | TGTGCCAGCAGCGCTTCGGGAGTGGACTATGGCTACACCTTC
. | TRBJ1-4 | 13 | TRBV30 | . | CAWSSEEPQKLFF | TGTGCCTGGAGTTCTGAGGAACCACAAAAACTGTTTTTT